Each of the 2 T cell receptor beta chains below was sequenced from the same sample in a study of blood T cell repertoires in COVID-19. TCRdb's copy holds only in-frame clones and misses some; the assay was immunoSEQ multiplex PCR. The profile shows about 95,000 clones, roughly 81% of them singletons. Input material: peripheral blood. Every receptor here comes from an elderly man with COVID-19, enrolled during active disease.

J is TRBJ2-7 and V is TRBV27; 13 bases map to TRBD2. The germline gives CDR1 MNHEY, CDR2 SMNVEV (reference sequence). V trimming: 5 bases; J trimming: 8 bases; junction bases outside the gene matches: 9. The CDR3 length is 15 residues. This chain's CDR3 is CASSPTSGRVKKQYF. The CDR3 region has the DNA TGTGCCAGCAGTCCCACTAGCGGGAGGGTAAAAAAGCAGTACTTC.

The V gene is TRBV12-3 or TRBV12-4, the J gene TRBJ1-2, with 7 bases fitting TRBD1. After removal of 5 bases from V and 6 bases from J, the junction contained 6 bases not matched to a gene. The CDR3 loop spans 13 amino acids. For the CDR3, the DNA is TGTGCCAGCAGTAGGGGACAGCCTAATGGCTACACCTTC. The encoded protein is CASSRGQPNGYTF.